This entry lists 28 T cell receptor beta chains sequenced from one sample in a study of OX40 agonist ivuxolimab in advanced cancers. Produced via immunoSEQ multiplex PCR; TCRdb's table is partial and in-frame only. This sample yields roughly 50,000 clones, of which approximately 87% are seen a single time; over 9% belongs to the top ten. Sequencing was performed on CD4+ or CD8+ T cells sorted from blood, taken in a trial of the OX40 agonist ivuxolimab. These receptors were collected from an adult with an advanced solid tumor such as melanoma, head and neck, liver or kidney cancer.

This sequence joins TRBV11-3 and TRBJ1-1; D is possibly TRBD1 (5 bases). The CDR3 consists of 17 residues. The V gene's germline CDR1 is SGHNT and CDR2 YENEEA. V lost 4 bases to trimming and J lost 0 bases, with 18 bases between them. The CDR3 protein is CASSSTGGAPMNTEAFF. In DNA, the CDR3 is TGTGCCAGCAGCTCGACTGGAGGGGCACCAATGAACACTGAAGCTTTCTTT.

The rearrangement uses TRBV6-1 and TRBJ1-4, with D unclear. CDR1 and CDR2 (germline): MNHNS, SASEGT. The CDR3 is made up of 12 amino acids. The ends were cut back, 10 bases at V and 5 bases at J, with 11 bases in the middle. This CDR3 reads CATLEFNEKLFF. The CDR3 DNA sequence: TGTGCCACCCTAGAATTCAATGAAAAACTGTTTTTT.

This chain joins TRBV7-9 and TRBJ2-1; D not certain. Trimming took 10 bases from V and 8 from J, leaving 21 bases between them. The CDR3 is 14 residues long. Germline assignment: CDR1 SEHNR and CDR2 FQNEAQ (reference sequence). CDR3 residues: CATDKTIQIDEQFF. The CDR3 region has the DNA TGTGCCACCGATAAGACAATTCAAATCGATGAGCAGTTCTTC.

The V call is TRBV13, the J call TRBJ2-1, with 7 bases matching TRBD2. Trimming cost V 3 bases and J 9 bases; bases outside gene matches: 8. CDR3 length: 14 residues. The germline CDR1 and CDR2 sequences are PRHDT and FYEKMQ (reference sequence). CDR3 DNA: TGTGCCAGCAGCTTGTACGACGGCGGGGGTGAGCAGTTCTTC. It specifies CASSLYDGGGEQFF.

On this clone itself: One end of the junction does not line up with germline, which may come from a read error. This CDR3 is CASSSREMGNF. The CDR3 region has the DNA TGTGCCAGCAGTTCCCGGGAAATGGGTAATTTT. The genes are TRBV6-5 and TRBJ1-5, with D unresolved. This CDR3 comprises 11 residues. Germline V gene data show CDR1 as MNHEY and CDR2 as SVGAGI.

The CDR3 DNA follows: TGTGCCAGCAGATTCTTCAGGGGAGGCACAGATACGCAGTATTTT. Its protein is CASRFFRGGTDTQYF. V usage is TRBV2 and J usage is TRBJ2-3, with D perhaps TRBD1 (6 bases). The V end was cut by 6 bases, the J end by 1 base, with 14 bases between. This CDR3 contains 15 residues. Germline V gives CDR1 SNHLY, CDR2 FYNNEI.

This chain links TRBV6-6 with TRBJ1-1; TRBD1 might be the D (5 bases). Deletions cut 6 bases from V and 4 bases from J, with 15 bases between. CDR3 length: 14 amino acids. Germline CDR1 MNHNY, CDR2 SVGAGI (reference sequence). CDR3 protein: CASRKPLGGTEAFF. CDR3 nucleotides: TGTGCCAGCAGAAAACCTTTGGGGGGCACTGAAGCTTTCTTT.

Comment on this clone: With only one base between it and a far larger clone, this is likely a read error. The chain couples TRBV9 to TRBJ2-7; no definite D call. CDR3 length: 12 residues. Germline V gene data show CDR1 as SGDLS and CDR2 as YYNGEE. Trimming took 0 bases from V and 3 from J, leaving 4 bases between them. The CDR3 loop reads CASSVEGYEQYF. The CDR3 DNA is TGTGCCAGCAGCGTAGAGGGCTACGAGCAGTACTTC.

The chain recombines TRBV6-5 with TRBJ2-7, with D possibly TRBD2 on 6 matching bases. Germline V gene data show CDR1 as MNHEY and CDR2 as SVGAGI. V was shortened by 0 bases and J by 1 base, with 10 bases between the two germline ends. The length of the CDR3 is 15 residues. CDR3 sequence (DNA): TGTGCCAGCAGTTACTCGGGGGAGGTTTCCTACGAGCAGTACTTC. Translation gives CASSYSGEVSYEQYF.

This chain uses TRBV9 with TRBJ2-6; no definite D call. The CDR3 consists of 16 residues. Between the trimmed V and J ends, which lost 5 bases and 0 bases, there was a span of 12 bases. Germline values: CDR1 SGDLS, CDR2 YYNGEE. CDR3 residues: CASSATAVSGANVLTF. In DNA form, the CDR3 reads TGTGCCAGCAGTGCAACGGCGGTCTCTGGGGCCAACGTCCTGACTTTC.

The chain employs TRBV7-9 and TRBJ2-5; D might be TRBD2 (6 bases). Germline CDR1 SEHNR, CDR2 FQNEAQ (reference sequence). Deletions cut 4 bases from V and 5 bases from J, with 14 bases between. This CDR3 is built from 14 residues. Here the CDR3 reads CASSSTLAGETQYF. The CDR3 region has the DNA TGTGCCAGCAGCTCCACCTTGGCGGGGGAGACCCAGTACTTC.

This clone appeared a few times. DNA of the CDR3: TGTGCCTGGAGTGCCCGCCAGGACACCTTC. It encodes CAWSARQDTF. The genes are TRBV30 and TRBJ1-2; D remains ambiguous. Trimming left V 1 base short and J 12 bases short, with 9 bases between. The V gene's germline CDR1 is GTSNPN and CDR2 SVGIG (reference sequence). The CDR3 sequence is 10 residues long.

The V and J genes are TRBV11-2 and TRBJ2-7, with D perhaps TRBD2 (5 bases). With 3 bases removed from V and 0 bases from J, the gap between germline ends came to 15 bases. The length of the CDR3 is 16 residues. Germline lookup yields CDR1 SGHAT and CDR2 FQNNGV. The CDR3 region has the DNA TGTGCCAGCAGCTTTCCCGGGGATTACCCCTCCTACGAGCAGTACTTC. Its protein product is CASSFPGDYPSYEQYF.

This clone was recorded once. The V gene is TRBV6-6, the J gene TRBJ2-7; 9 nucleotides agree with TRBD1. V dropped 5 bases and J dropped 5; count of bases not matched to a gene: 7. Germline V gene lookup returns CDR1 MNHNY and CDR2 SVGAGI (reference sequence). The CDR3 sequence is 14 residues long. The CDR3 nucleotides are TGTGCCAGCAGTATACAGGGGGCGGGGAACGAGCAGTACTTC. This codes for CASSIQGAGNEQYF.

J is TRBJ1-3 and V is TRBV6-1; D remains ambiguous. Deletions cut 11 bases from V and 5 bases from J, with 16 bases between. The V gene's germline CDR1 is MNHNS and CDR2 SASEGT. This CDR3 has 13 amino acids. For the CDR3, the DNA is TGTGCCGAGGCGGAGAACTCAAGAAACACCATATATTTT. Encoded protein: CAEAENSRNTIYF.

The chain couples TRBV5-5 to TRBJ2-1, with D possibly TRBD1 on 5 matching bases. V was shortened by 0 bases and J by 0 bases, with 7 bases between the two germline ends. Germline V lookup: CDR1 SGHKS, CDR2 YYEKEE (reference sequence). The CDR3 is made up of 15 amino acids. In DNA form, the CDR3 reads TGTGCCAGCAGCTTGGGACAGCGCTCCTACAATGAGCAGTTCTTC. Protein: CASSLGQRSYNEQFF.

The chain links TRBV11-2 to TRBJ2-1; 14 nucleotides line up with TRBD2. The CDR3 totals 15 residues. CDR1 and CDR2 from the germline V gene are SGHAT and FQNNGV. The ends lost 4 bases at V and 10 bases at J; junction bases unmatched: 6. As DNA, the CDR3 is TGTGCCAGCAGCTACTGGACTAGCGGGGGGCCAGAGCAGTTCTTC. Protein: CASSYWTSGGPEQFF.

This clone occurred once. The chain recombines TRBV19 with TRBJ1-2, with TRBD1 identical over 7 bases. CDR3 length equals 15 residues. Germline V gives CDR1 LNHDA, CDR2 SQIVND (reference sequence). With V trimmed by 5 bases and J by 7 bases, 13 bases remained unmatched. In DNA, the CDR3 is TGTGCCAGTAGTTCTAATCCAGGGACAGAAGCTGGCTACACCTTC. Its protein is CASSSNPGTEAGYTF.

CDR3: CASSLGGQPQHF. The DNA for the CDR3 is TGTGCCAGCAGCTTAGGGGGACAGCCCCAGCATTTT. The genes are TRBV11-3 and TRBJ1-5, with D uncertain. Germline V gene sequence: CDR1 SGHNT, CDR2 YENEEA. This CDR3 has 12 residues. V was cut by 1 base and J by 7 bases, with 5 bases left in between.

This chain joins TRBV15 and TRBJ1-4, with TRBD1 as a possible D gene (6 bases). Germline loops: CDR1 LNHNV, CDR2 YYDKDF (reference sequence). The germline V and J ends were trimmed by 0 bases and 6 bases, with 17 bases remaining between them. The CDR3 consists of 17 residues. The CDR3: CATSRDNRESGHEKLFF. CDR3 sequence (DNA): TGTGCCACCAGCAGAGATAACAGGGAAAGTGGGCATGAAAAACTGTTTTTT.

This chain connects TRBV30 to TRBJ2-7; D remains ambiguous. The CDR3 consists of 13 residues. V was cut by 6 bases and J by 6 bases, with 18 bases left in between. CDR1 is GTSNPN, CDR2 SVGIG, per germline (reference sequence). For the CDR3, the DNA is TGTGCCTGCACTGATACTGGTGGCCCCGAGCAGTACTTC. Amino acids: CACTDTGGPEQYF.

CDR3 region: CASSLRGTREDTQYF. Written as DNA, the CDR3 is TGTGCCAGCAGTTTAAGAGGGACCCGGGAGGATACGCAGTATTTT. The V gene is TRBV27, the J gene TRBJ2-3; the D gene is possibly TRBD2 (6 bases). The germline V gene has CDR1 MNHEY and CDR2 SMNVEV (reference sequence). The V gene lost 2 bases and the J gene lost 6 bases, with 15 bases spanning the gap. The CDR3 is 15 amino acids.

The chain's CDR3 is CASSQDLSPNTQYF. CDR3 nucleotide sequence: TGCGCCAGCAGCCAAGATTTGAGTCCGAATACGCAGTATTTT. The chain combines TRBV4-3 with TRBJ2-3; D is unclear. Per germline, CDR1 LGHNA and CDR2 YSLEER. This CDR3 region has 14 residues. The V and J ends lost 0 bases and 7 bases respectively, with 11 bases between them.

The J gene is TRBJ2-1, the V gene TRBV27, with TRBD2 matching over 10 bases. Trimming removed 5 bases from V and 0 bases from J; junction bases left unmatched: 10. CDR1 is MNHEY, CDR2 SMNVEV, per germline (reference sequence). The CDR3 length is 18 residues. The CDR3 is CASSPRLLAGPSYNEQFF. The CDR3 DNA is TGTGCCAGCAGTCCACGATTACTAGCGGGGCCCTCCTACAATGAGCAGTTCTTC.

In nucleotides, the CDR3 is TGTGCCAGCAGCGGGACACCCTACGAGCAGTACTTC. Amino acids: CASSGTPYEQYF. This chain connects TRBV11-3 to TRBJ2-7; possible D gene TRBD1, 6 bases. Germline V gene data show CDR1 as SGHNT and CDR2 as YENEEA. This CDR3 spans 12 amino acids. The V end was cut by 5 bases, the J end by 2 bases, with 7 bases between.

As concerns this clone: Relative to the germline gene, one junction end is altered; a read error may explain this. This sequence joins TRBV7-7 and TRBJ2-1, with 15 bases lining up with TRBD2. The CDR3 consists of 15 residues. Germline V gives CDR1 SSHAT, CDR2 FNYEAQ (reference sequence). The CDR3 nucleotides are TGTGCTAGCAGCGCGGGACTAGCGGGAGGCAATGAGCAGTTCTTC. Translating it yields CASSAGLAGGNEQFF.

V and J are TRBV7-9 and TRBJ2-5; TRBD2 might be the D (5 bases). Germline V CDR1 and CDR2: SEHNR, FQNEAQ (reference sequence). The length of the CDR3 is 14 residues. V lost 5 bases, J lost 2 bases, and 12 bases lay in between. In DNA form, the CDR3 reads TGTGCCAGCAGCCGACTACAAGGGCAAGAGACCCAGTACTTC. Its protein product is CASSRLQGQETQYF. The entire variable domain, with the rest obtained from reference TRBV7-9 and TRBJ2-5, is as follows: DTGVSQNPRHKITKRGQNVTFRCDPISEHNRLYWYRQTLGQGPEFLTYFQNEAQLEKSRLLSDRFSAERPKGSFSTLEIQRTEQGDSAMYLCASSRLQGQETQYFGPGTRLLVL.

The V gene is TRBV27, the J gene TRBJ2-7; 12 nucleotides align to TRBD2. Unmatched junction bases numbered 4, after V lost 5 bases and J lost 2 bases. CDR3 size: 15 residues. CDR1 and CDR2 from the germline V gene are MNHEY and SMNVEV (reference sequence). CDR3 bases: TGTGCCAGCAGTCCGACTAGCGGGGGAACCTACGAGCAGTACTTC. It yields the protein CASSPTSGGTYEQYF.